This TCR beta chain was observed in a study of OX40 agonist ivuxolimab in advanced cancers. Study background: Under the entry rules, prior anti-PD-1, anti-PD-L1 or anti-CTLA-4 therapy was allowed, and roughly 39% had some. Three patients got partial responses; one had hepatocellular carcinoma and two had cutaneous melanoma.

Data came from immunoSEQ multiplex PCR; TCRdb stores just in-frame clones and leaves some out. The profile covers roughly 50,000 clones, with around nine tenths appearing a single time and under 13% taken by the ten largest. Sampling times: baseline, cycle 4 day 1, cycle 7 day 1. V shed 7 bases and J shed 3 bases, with 18 bases lying between them. The germline V gene encodes CDR1 LNHDA and CDR2 SQIVND (reference sequence). The CDR3 sequence is 16 residues long. The rearrangement uses TRBV19 and TRBJ2-2, with D tentatively TRBD2 (5 bases). Sample: CD4+ or CD8+ T cells sorted from blood, taken in a trial of the OX40 agonist ivuxolimab. This receptor was obtained from an adult with an advanced solid tumor such as melanoma, head and neck, liver or kidney cancer. CDR3: CASMAGSLGYTGELFF. CDR3 sequence (DNA): TGTGCCAGTATGGCGGGCTCCCTGGGGTACACCGGGGAGCTGTTTTTT.